The clone carrying this TCR beta chain was seen a handful of times. These data are taken from a study of T cells in Graves' hyperthyroidism and ophthalmopathy. CDR1 SEHNR and CDR2 FQNEAQ come from the germline V gene (reference sequence). After removal of 2 bases from V and 1 base from J, the junction contained 6 bases not matched to a gene. The CDR3 is 16 residues long. The source material, RNA transcripts, was used to amplify TCR beta CDR3 regions. Initially, a first-round RT-PCR of the TCR CDR3 employed the HTBI primer set. TCRdb reprocessed the multiplex PCR reads via MiXCR and lists one record per CDR3 protein. The sample carries more than 450,000 distinct CDR3 sequences, roughly 21% recorded once.

This receptor was obtained from a man aged 40-55 years with Graves' ophthalmopathy. Material: blood. This rearrangement joins TRBV7-9 to TRBJ2-3; 7 bases are a match to TRBD2. Written as DNA, the CDR3 is TGTGCCAGCAGCTTAATGGCTAGCGGAGGCACAGATACGCAGTATTTT. Protein sequence: CASSLMASGGTDTQYF.